This T cell receptor (beta chain) was sequenced during a study of cytomegalovirus exposure and HLA in healthy donors. Findings and caveats of the study: A few chains tied to CMV proved CMV antigen-specific in vitro.

The CDR3 spans 13 residues. The germline gives CDR1 SGHAT, CDR2 FQNNGV. Trimming pared 2 bases from V and 10 bases from J, leaving 11 bases between. Points on this clone: Its cognate antigen is unknown.

PCR used 60 Vbeta primers and 13 Jbeta primers. Profiling relied on immunoSEQ multiplex PCR, and the TCRdb table lists in-frame clones only, not all of them. The data contain over 150,000 clones, 60% to 80% of them singletons. Sequenced sample: PBMCs. The gene calls are TRBV11-2 and TRBJ1-4; D gene ambiguous. This clonotype was obtained from a woman aged 30 to 39 in good health and CMV-seropositive. CDR3 nucleotides: TGTGCCAGCAGCTTAACGGGTTTAGTAAAACTGTTTTTT. The encoded protein is CASSLTGLVKLFF.